The text below deals with one T cell receptor (beta chain). Other DNA sequences from this sample encode an identical CDR3 as well. V was cut by 4 bases and J by 2 bases, with 8 bases left in between. Germline V CDR1 and CDR2: SGHRS, YFSETQ. The CDR3 is made up of 13 amino acids. Authors' methods: Amplified reference gene primers provided the basis for estimating nucleated cell counts. Only in-frame clones appear in the TCRdb table, and some are missing; sequencing was by immunoSEQ multiplex PCR. That table supplies the V and J calls and clone size; D and trimming were determined from the DNA. The sample lists around 200,000 clones, around 86% occurring once. This sample is drawn from a study of blood T cell repertoires in COVID-19. Looking at the study overall: The United States, Italy and Spain provided the acute and convalescent COVID-19 samples.

The sequenced sample consisted of peripheral blood. This TCR was sampled from a man between 45 and 60 years old with acute or convalescent COVID-19. The chain employs TRBV5-1 and TRBJ2-3; no clear D. CDR3 nucleotides: TGCGCCAGCAGCCCCGGGTCCACAGATACGCAGTATTTT. Translating gives CASSPGSTDTQYF.